This entry concerns a single T cell receptor (beta chain). Its specificity is unknown. The CDR3 is 16 residues long. J gave up 1 base and V 7 bases, and 10 bases lay outside the gene matches. Looked up from germline, CDR1 is MNHNS and CDR2 is SASEGT. This sample is drawn from a study of blood T cells in healthy people across ages. Overall study results and limits: Possibly, changes in expanded clonotypes were confounded because donor CMV status was unknown.

Next came a second PCR, run for roughly 6 to 11 cycles, which used a sample-barcoded 5' primer along with a J-beta primer mix. TCRdb redid the calling of the 5' RACE reads with MiXCR, one entry per CDR3 protein. The sample includes 1.4 million to 1.5 million distinct CDR3 sequences, 42% seen only once; the top ten take roughly 7.9%. Sample: blood. The sequence was collected from a woman between 18 and 30 years old in good health. The chain employs TRBV6-1 and TRBJ1-2; 9 bases map to TRBD1. The CDR3: CASNLGQGSRNYGYTF. The CDR3 DNA reads TGTGCCAGCAATTTGGGACAGGGCTCCCGTAACTATGGCTACACCTTC.